The 6 T cell receptor beta chains below all came from one sample that was sequenced in a study of Ad26.COV2.S vaccination and SARS-CoV-2 variants (dated by TCRdb to about 2021). Libraries were built with the immunoSEQ multiplex PCR assay. TCRdb retrieved this table from immuneACCESS and kept in-frame rearrangements only. Not all clones are present; in checked studies, unresolved V genes account for under half, and no reason is known for the remainder. Within this sample are a few hundred thousand clones, with around 86% of them counted one time only. Of the sample, around 3.5% falls within the top ten clones. The treatment or condition tag for this specimen amounts to: some 19 received Ad26.COV2.S at low or high dose, single or two shots; about five received placebo; per-sample allocation not given. For vaccine and placebo recipients, repertoires were sequenced using samples collected on day 63 after the first injection.

This specimen consisted of peripheral blood, obtained in a trial of Ad26.COV2.S vaccine versus placebo. The receptor source for this set is a person between 18 and 65 years old who received the Ad26.COV2.S COVID-19 vaccine or a placebo.

The V call is TRBV7-6, the J call TRBJ1-2; D possibly corresponds to TRBD1 (6 bases). CDR1 SGHVS and CDR2 FNYEAQ come from the germline V gene. This CDR3 comprises 17 residues. Trimming removed 3 bases at V and 4 bases at J, with 21 bases between. The CDR3 region has the DNA TGTGCCAGCAGCTTGGAGCGCGGAGACAGGTTCGGCTATGGCTACACCTTC. Translated, it gives CASSLERGDRFGYGYTF.

This clone was detected a few times. The V call is TRBV9, the J call TRBJ1-6, with 9 bases matching TRBD1. The V and J ends lost 2 bases and 7 bases, in that order; junction bases with no gene match: 4. CDR1 is SGDLS, CDR2 YYNGEE, per germline. The CDR3 extends over 15 amino acids. The CDR3: CASSVRDRENSPLHF. The CDR3 bases are TGTGCCAGCAGCGTCCGGGACAGGGAGAATTCACCCCTCCACTTT.

The gene calls are TRBV30 and TRBJ2-1; no clear D gene. This CDR3 spans 11 amino acids. Germline V gene lookup returns CDR1 GTSNPN and CDR2 SVGIG (reference sequence). Trimming removed 4 bases at V and 6 bases at J, with 7 bases between. Here the CDR3 DNA reads TGTGCCTGGAAAGACTTCAATGAGCAGTTCTTC. It translates to CAWKDFNEQFF. The whole variable domain, remainder taken from reference TRBV30 and TRBJ2-1, is SQTIHQWPATLVQPVGSPLSLECTVEGTSNPNLYWYRQAAGRGLQLLFYSVGIGQISSEVPQNLSASRPQDRQFILSSKKLLLSDSGFYLCAWKDFNEQFFGPGTRLTVL.

The V call is TRBV12-3 or TRBV12-4, the J call TRBJ1-5, with D hard to call. Trimming pared 5 bases from V and 6 bases from J, leaving 8 bases between. This CDR3 has 12 residues. CDR3 sequence: CASSPPSQPQHF. The CDR3, as DNA: TGTGCCAGCAGTCCCCCTAGTCAGCCCCAGCATTTT.

The CDR3 here is CASSGSGGGQETQYF. Here the CDR3 DNA reads TGTGCCAGCAGTGGTAGCGGGGGGGGCCAAGAGACCCAGTACTTC. The chain combines TRBV2 with TRBJ2-5; TRBD2 matches 11 bases. J gave up 1 base and V 4 bases, and 2 bases lay outside the gene matches. CDR3 length: 15 amino acids. Germline CDR1 reads SNHLY; CDR2 reads FYNNEI.

The chain carries TRBV12-5 and TRBJ1-5; D is undetermined. The CDR3 is made up of 13 amino acids. CDR1 LGHNT and CDR2 FRNRAP come from the germline V gene. The V and J ends lost 3 bases and 3 bases respectively, with 6 bases between them. The DNA for the CDR3 is TGTGCTAGTGGTTTAAAACCCAATCAGCCCCAGCATTTT. It is translated as CASGLKPNQPQHF.